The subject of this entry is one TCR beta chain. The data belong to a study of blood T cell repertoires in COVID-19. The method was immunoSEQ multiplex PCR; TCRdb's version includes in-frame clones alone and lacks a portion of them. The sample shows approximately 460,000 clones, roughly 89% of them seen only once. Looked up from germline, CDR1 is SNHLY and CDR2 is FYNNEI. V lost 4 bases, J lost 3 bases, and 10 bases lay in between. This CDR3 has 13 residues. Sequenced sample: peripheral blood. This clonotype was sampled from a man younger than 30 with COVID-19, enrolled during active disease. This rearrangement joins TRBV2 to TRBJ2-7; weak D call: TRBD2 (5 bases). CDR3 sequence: CASSVLGLYEQYF. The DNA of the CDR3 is TGTGCCAGCAGTGTCCTAGGACTCTACGAGCAGTACTTC.